Listed here are 13 T cell receptor beta chains from one sample, sequenced in a study of shared clonotypes between healthy human individuals. Produced via immunoSEQ multiplex PCR; TCRdb's table is partial and in-frame only. The table has over 700,000 clones, roughly 72% seen once. Sequenced: memory CD4+ T cells sorted from blood. Subset given: CD45RA-negative fraction. The receptor set was obtained from a woman in her twenties or thirties in good health.

This clone was seen only a few times. CDR3 in amino acids: CATSRDPGGGKNIQYF. The DNA for the CDR3 is TGTGCCACCAGCAGAGATCCGGGAGGAGGCAAAAACATTCAGTACTTC. This chain links TRBV15 with TRBJ2-4, with 7 bases aligning to TRBD2. The CDR3 runs to 16 residues. The junction had 5 bases not matched to a gene; V was cut back by 0 bases and J by 3 bases. CDR1 is LNHNV and CDR2 is YYDKDF in the germline V gene (reference sequence).

This chain uses TRBV18 with TRBJ2-6; D is possibly TRBD1 (6 bases). V lost 1 base and J lost 2, with 21 bases in between. Germline values: CDR1 KGHSH, CDR2 LQKENI. The CDR3 covers 20 residues. The CDR3 is CASSPLGHGGPATGANVLTF. The DNA of the CDR3 is TGTGCCAGCTCACCACTGGGACACGGAGGTCCGGCCACTGGGGCCAACGTCCTGACTTTC.

This clone was detected only once. V is TRBV4-2 and J is TRBJ2-3; no clear D gene. This CDR3 is 12 amino acids long. Trimming cost V 0 bases and J 4 bases, with 2 bases left between them. In germline, CDR1 is LGHNA, CDR2 YNFKEQ. For the CDR3, the DNA is TGTGCCAGCAGCCAAGAATCAGATACGCAGTATTTT. This encodes CASSQESDTQYF.

This chain joins TRBV6-6 and TRBJ2-5; the D gene is possibly TRBD1 (6 bases). This CDR3 comprises 15 residues. CDR1 and CDR2 (germline): MNHNY, SVGAGI (reference sequence). The V end lost 0 bases, the J end lost 5 bases, and 13 bases lay between the germline ends. CDR3 in amino acids: CASSYSIGGVETQYF. CDR3 DNA: TGTGCCAGCAGTTACTCGATAGGGGGAGTGGAGACCCAGTACTTC.

The gene calls are TRBV6-6 and TRBJ2-5, with TRBD2 as a possible D gene (5 bases). The germline V gene has CDR1 MNHNY and CDR2 SVGAGI (reference sequence). The CDR3 consists of 13 residues. Trimming removed 6 bases from V and 1 base from J, with 9 bases in between. CDR3 protein: CASSREIQETQYF. CDR3 coding DNA: TGTGCCAGCAGCCGGGAAATCCAAGAGACCCAGTACTTC.

The gene calls are TRBV14 and TRBJ2-7, with 8 bases lining up with TRBD2. The trim removed 0 bases at V and 2 bases at J, leaving 6 bases unmatched. Germline CDR1 and CDR2: SGHDN and FVKESK. The CDR3 length is 16 residues. CDR3 DNA: TGTGCCAGCAGCCAAGAGATAGCGGGACTTCCCTACGAGCAGTACTTC. It yields the protein CASSQEIAGLPYEQYF.

The chain links TRBV7-6 to TRBJ2-1; 8 bases fit TRBD1. Germline assignment: CDR1 SGHVS and CDR2 FNYEAQ. Germline trimming cut 5 bases from V and 4 bases from J; bases unmatched to any gene: 13. CDR3 length: 17 amino acids. The CDR3 DNA sequence: TGTGCCAGCAGCGCCACCGACAGGGGAGCACGGTACAATGAGCAGTTCTTC. Translation gives CASSATDRGARYNEQFF.

This clone is a singleton in its sample. Here the CDR3 DNA reads TGTGCCAGCAACAACGTGGGCGAGCAGTACTTC. Encoded protein: CASNNVGEQYF. The rearrangement links TRBV6-1 to TRBJ2-7; D remains ambiguous. The CDR3 consists of 11 residues. In germline, CDR1 is MNHNS, CDR2 SASEGT. V lost 7 bases and J 6 bases, leaving 10 bases between the germline ends.

With respect to this clone: This sample includes further DNA sequences coding for the same CDR3. This chain joins TRBV29-1 and TRBJ1-5; D not certain. The CDR3 is 13 residues long. CDR1 is SQVTM and CDR2 is ANQGSEA in the germline V gene. The ends were cut back, 5 bases at V and 0 bases at J, with 8 bases in the middle. CDR3 sequence: CSVLVDSNQPQHF. In nucleotides, the CDR3 is TGCAGCGTTTTGGTGGATAGCAATCAGCCCCAGCATTTT.

The count of this clone is one. The rearrangement joins TRBV6-1 to TRBJ2-4; possibly TRBD2 for D (5 bases). The length of the CDR3 is 12 residues. With 6 bases removed from V and 8 bases from J, the gap between germline ends came to 11 bases. Germline V gives CDR1 MNHNS, CDR2 SASEGT. The CDR3 DNA is TGTGCCAGCAGAACAGACGGGGACATTCAGTACTTC. As protein: CASRTDGDIQYF.

This rearrangement joins TRBV9 to TRBJ1-3; D is perhaps TRBD1 (5 bases). The V gene's germline CDR1 is SGDLS and CDR2 YYNGEE. The CDR3 runs 16 residues. Trimming took 6 bases from V and 4 from J, leaving 20 bases between them. Here the CDR3 DNA reads TGTGCCAGCAATCGACAGCCGGCAGGCCCGGGAAACACCATATATTTT. Translating it yields CASNRQPAGPGNTIYF.

The chain employs TRBV18 and TRBJ2-2; D ambiguous. Germline CDR1 is KGHSH and CDR2 is LQKENI. Trimming removed 4 bases at V and 4 bases at J, with 13 bases between. This CDR3 is built from 15 residues. In nucleotides, the CDR3 is TGTGCCAGCTCACGGTCCGGGTCTTCCACCGGGGAGCTGTTTTTT. Translation gives CASSRSGSSTGELFF.

As regards this clone: Other DNA sequences within the sample encode an identical CDR3. The gene calls are TRBV5-1 and TRBJ2-5, with TRBD1 as a possible D gene (6 bases). There are 15 residues in the CDR3. CDR1 is SGHRS, CDR2 YFSETQ, per germline. V was shortened by 4 bases and J by 4 bases, with 17 bases between the two germline ends. CDR3 nucleotides: TGCGCCAGCAGCCCAGGGACAACGGGTGGAGAGACCCAGTACTTC. It specifies CASSPGTTGGETQYF.